This entry lists 8 T cell receptor beta chains sequenced from one sample in a study of CD8 T cells in ankylosing spondylitis. Findings and caveats of the study: Among TCR beta sequences, a motif of several highly homologous variants appeared characteristic of ankylosing spondylitis blood.

MiXCR, run by TCRdb on the 5' RACE reads, gives a single entry per CDR3 protein. The table has 700,000 or so distinct CDR3 sequences, around 20% seen once. No antigens are known for them. Specimen: blood, either unsorted or a sorted T cell fraction (not recorded which). The receptor source for this set is a male donor with ankylosing spondylitis.

This clonotype appeared a few times. The CDR3 DNA reads TGTGCCAGTGCACAGGGAAATCAGCCCCAGCATTTT. Amino acid sequence: CASAQGNQPQHF. V is TRBV19 and J is TRBJ1-5, with D possibly TRBD1 on 6 matching bases. There are 12 residues in the CDR3. V was cut by 8 bases and J by 4 bases, with 9 bases left in between. Per germline, CDR1 LNHDA and CDR2 SQIVND (reference sequence). The full variable domain, completed using reference TRBV19 and TRBJ1-5, is DGGITQSPKYLFRKEGQNVTLSCEQNLNHDAMYWYRQDPGQGLRLIYYSQIVNDFQKGDIAEGYSVSREKKESFPLTVTSAQKNPTAFYLCASAQGNQPQHFGDGTRLSIL.

This chain uses TRBV14 with TRBJ2-5; maybe TRBD2 (5 bases). The CDR3 is 13 amino acids. The germline V gene has CDR1 SGHDN and CDR2 FVKESK. Between the trimmed V and J ends, which lost 8 bases and 2 bases, there was a span of 12 bases. The CDR3 spells CASQDGNQETQYF. In nucleotides, the CDR3 is TGTGCCAGCCAAGACGGGAATCAAGAGACCCAGTACTTC.

CDR3 loop: CASSFSGGTGETQYF. CDR3 DNA: TGTGCCAGCAGTTTCAGCGGAGGGACGGGAGAGACCCAGTACTTC. V is TRBV12-3 or TRBV12-4 and J is TRBJ2-5, with D perhaps matching TRBD2 (6 bases). Trimming stripped 3 bases from V and 4 bases from J, with 15 bases between. The CDR3 has 15 residues.

This clonotype was counted ten times or more. This chain joins TRBV12-3 or TRBV12-4 and TRBJ1-5, with TRBD1 matching over 7 bases. Trimming at V came to 4 bases and at J to 3 bases, leaving 3 bases not matched to a gene. The CDR3 length is 14 residues. The CDR3 DNA reads as TGTGCCAGCAGTTCAGGGGGGATCAATCAGCCCCAGCATTTT. This gives the protein CASSSGGINQPQHF.

This clonotype was counted only a few times. V usage is TRBV12-3 or TRBV12-4 and J usage is TRBJ2-7; D may be TRBD1 or TRBD2 (6 bases each). CDR3 size: 14 residues. V lost 1 base to trimming and J lost 5 bases, with 12 bases between them. The CDR3 sequence: CASSLDRDFNEQYF. CDR3 bases: TGTGCCAGCAGTTTAGACAGGGACTTTAACGAGCAGTACTTC.

This clonotype was observed a few times. The chain carries TRBV12-3 or TRBV12-4 and TRBJ1-1; TRBD1 might be the D (5 bases). This CDR3 region has 11 residues. V lost 5 bases to trimming and J lost 7 bases, with 8 bases between them. The CDR3 DNA reads TGTGCCAGCAGTCGAGACAGTGAAGCTTTCTTT. Protein sequence: CASSRDSEAFF.

The chain uses TRBV20-1 and TRBJ2-1, with 10 bases fitting TRBD2. Germline loops: CDR1 DFQATT, CDR2 SNEGSKA (reference sequence). The V gene end was trimmed by 3 bases and the J gene end by 4 bases; junction bases not matched to a gene: 9. The CDR3 is 16 amino acids. The CDR3 DNA sequence: TGCAGTGCTAGCGCACTAGCGGGAAGGGGGTACAATGAGCAGTTCTTC. Its protein product is CSASALAGRGYNEQFF.

The gene calls are TRBV20-1 and TRBJ2-5, with D possibly TRBD1 on 5 matching bases. This CDR3 has 16 amino acids. Per the germline V gene, CDR1 is DFQATT and CDR2 is SNEGSKA (reference sequence). Trimming took off 0 bases at V and 1 base at J, with 15 bases between the two ends. The CDR3 here is CSARDSTTVIQETQYF. CDR3 DNA sequence: TGCAGTGCTAGAGATTCTACGACAGTCATCCAAGAGACCCAGTACTTC.